The sequence of this TCR beta chain was determined in a study of T cells after yellow fever vaccination (dated by TCRdb to between 2018 and 2021). Notes on the research overall: The SMART-Seq v4 Ultra Low Input RNA kit was used to prepare libraries from fractions with low cell numbers. To track T-cell clones before and after primary and booster YFV17D yellow fever vaccination, bulk TCR alpha and beta repertoires were sequenced longitudinally. Two healthy male donors, one aged 18 to 30 and one aged 30 to 40 years, made up the cohort. Blood was drawn at multiple timepoints before and after primary and secondary immunization, with bulk PBMC replicates and cell subsets isolated.

Summary of the overall study and its limitations: Only a couple of donors were included in the study, so the extent to which the findings can be generalized is limited. Most clones expanded after primary vaccination were re-detected after the booster (approximately 95% of CD4 and around 88% of CD8), suggesting broad memory maintenance. A small fraction of clonotypes showed up in both the CD4 and CD8 compartments, probably as a result of convergent recombination. Because abundant contaminating clonotypes from the bulk population could be contained in FACS-sorted repertoires, computational filtering was required. The secondary T-cell response was found to be weaker but faster than the primary response, with a peak reached on day 5 rather than on day 15.

The sequencing machine was an Illumina NovaSeq 6000. TCR cDNA was synthesized by 5'RACE template switching, through which a universal primer site and unique molecular identifiers were introduced. cDNA synthesis was primed from both the TCR alpha and TCR beta constant segments. Library amplification involved two PCR steps, and the second step added sample barcodes and sequencing adapters. Sequencing of libraries was done on Illumina HiSeq 2500 (2x100 bp) or NovaSeq (2x150 bp). The study's own analysis went as follows. MIGEC was used to demultiplex reads and collapse the reads into UMI consensus sequences, and MiXCR was used for V(D)J alignment. Clonotypes responding to the vaccine were identified with edgeR on replicate PBMC samples, with the criteria of FDR below 0.01 and a log2 fold change above 5 up to day 15. Each bulk clonotype was labeled CD4 or CD8 based on which sequenced repertoire, CD4 or CD8, contained the clonotype at higher abundance. TCRdb reprocessing: public reads trimmed at Q25 with fastp, clones called with MiXCR, in-frame beta chains kept. Rows with a matching CDR3 protein are joined into one entry that keeps the most common DNA and genes. These V and J calls are TCRdb output, not the study's own analysis. This sample lists 150,000 or so distinct CDR3 sequences; about a tenth were detected once. The top ten constitute under 40% of the sample.

V is reduced by 6 bases and J by 0 bases, leaving a spacing of 14 bases between them. From the cysteine through the phenylalanine, the CDR3 covers 15 amino acids. Left in the record is the CDR3 DNA by itself, 45 bases read in frame from the first base. Looking up the germline V gene yields CDR1 MNHEY and CDR2 SVGEGT. The treatment or condition label for this specimen denotes: live attenuated yellow fever vaccine strain. A standard Ficoll-Paque protocol was used to isolate PBMCs from peripheral blood. CD4 and CD8 T-cell fractions were isolated with Dynabeads CD4 and CD8 positive selection kits. TriZol was used to extract RNA from bulk PBMCs, from CD4 and CD8 fractions, and from dextramer-positive and dextramer-negative fractions. This clonotype was detected only a few times. Its recognized antigen is unknown. One base away there is no much larger clone; base qualities are not given.

The TCR was taken from a man younger than 35 who received the YFV17D yellow fever vaccine. This sample comprised CD8+ T cells sorted from PBMCs, obtained 45 days after the yellow fever booster vaccination. The chain is made from TRBV6-2 or TRBV6-3 and TRBJ1-2; the D segment cannot be called with confidence. The DNA reads TGTGCCAGCAGGGTCGTCCAGGCATCTAACTATGGCTACACCTTC. Translated, this is CASRVVQASNYGYTF.